This T cell receptor beta chain is from a study of cytomegalovirus exposure and HLA in healthy donors. A remark on this clone: Its antigen is not known.

In the PCR, 60 Vbeta and 13 Jbeta primers were used. Sequenced by immunoSEQ multiplex PCR; TCRdb stores in-frame clones only, minus some. Of some 140,000 clones listed, around 79% are singletons. Study outcomes and limitations: A later analysis linked roughly 17,000 TCR beta sequences to HLA alleles at 0.05 false discovery rate. When analyzed later, the rates of TCR association showed variation by HLA locus, with DRB1 the most and HLA-C the fewest.

The germline V gene has CDR1 SEHNR and CDR2 FQNEAQ (reference sequence). The CDR3 consists of 18 residues. Trimming took 5 bases from V and 7 from J; bases not matched to a gene: 16. The TCR comes from a female donor in good health and CMV-seronegative. V and J are TRBV7-9 and TRBJ2-1; 11 nucleotides match TRBD2. Sequences were obtained from PBMCs. This CDR3 reads CASSLGLGLAGGGNEQFF. The CDR3 nucleotides are TGTGCCAGCAGCCTCGGACTCGGGCTAGCGGGAGGAGGTAATGAGCAGTTCTTC.